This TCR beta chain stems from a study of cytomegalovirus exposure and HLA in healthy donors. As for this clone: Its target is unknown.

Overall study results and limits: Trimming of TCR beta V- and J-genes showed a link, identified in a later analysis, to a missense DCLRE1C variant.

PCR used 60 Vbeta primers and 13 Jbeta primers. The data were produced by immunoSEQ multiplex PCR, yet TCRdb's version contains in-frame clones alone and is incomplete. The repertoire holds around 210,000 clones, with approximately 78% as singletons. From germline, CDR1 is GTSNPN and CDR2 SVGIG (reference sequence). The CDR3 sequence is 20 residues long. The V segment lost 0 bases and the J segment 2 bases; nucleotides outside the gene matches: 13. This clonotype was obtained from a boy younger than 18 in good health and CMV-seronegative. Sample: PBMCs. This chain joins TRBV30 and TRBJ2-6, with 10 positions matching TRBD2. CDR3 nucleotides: TGTGCCTGGAGTGTGATGGTGTTGGCTAGCGGGAGCACTGGGGCCAACGTCCTGACTTTC. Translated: CAWSVMVLASGSTGANVLTF.